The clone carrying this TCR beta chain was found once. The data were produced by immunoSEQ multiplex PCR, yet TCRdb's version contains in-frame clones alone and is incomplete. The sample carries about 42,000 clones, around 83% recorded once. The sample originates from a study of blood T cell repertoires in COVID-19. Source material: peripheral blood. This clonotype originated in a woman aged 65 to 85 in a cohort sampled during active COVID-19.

In DNA, the CDR3 is TGTGCCATCAGTGAGTCGGCTCGTTACGCCTACGAGCAGTACTTC. Amino acid sequence: CAISESARYAYEQYF. This sequence joins TRBV10-3 and TRBJ2-7, with no clear D. Germline-derived CDR1 and CDR2 are ENHRY and SYGVKD. CDR3 length: 15 residues. V was shortened by 0 bases and J by 2 bases, with 11 bases between the two germline ends.